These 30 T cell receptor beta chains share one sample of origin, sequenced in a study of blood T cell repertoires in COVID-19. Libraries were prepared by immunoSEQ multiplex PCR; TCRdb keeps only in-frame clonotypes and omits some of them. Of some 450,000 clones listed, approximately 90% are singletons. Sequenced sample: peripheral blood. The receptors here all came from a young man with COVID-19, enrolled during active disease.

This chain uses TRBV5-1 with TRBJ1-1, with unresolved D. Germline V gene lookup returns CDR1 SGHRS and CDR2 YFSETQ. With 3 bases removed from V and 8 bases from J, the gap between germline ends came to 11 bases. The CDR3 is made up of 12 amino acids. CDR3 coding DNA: TGCGCCAGCAGCTCCTCCGGGAGAGAAGCTTTCTTT. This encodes CASSSSGREAFF.

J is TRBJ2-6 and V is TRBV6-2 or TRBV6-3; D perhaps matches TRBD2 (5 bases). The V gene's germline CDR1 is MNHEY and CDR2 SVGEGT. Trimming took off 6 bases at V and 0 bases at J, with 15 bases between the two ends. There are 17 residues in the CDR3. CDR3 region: CASSTPGSGSGANVLTF. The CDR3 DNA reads TGTGCCAGCAGCACCCCGGGGTCAGGCTCTGGGGCCAACGTCCTGACTTTC.

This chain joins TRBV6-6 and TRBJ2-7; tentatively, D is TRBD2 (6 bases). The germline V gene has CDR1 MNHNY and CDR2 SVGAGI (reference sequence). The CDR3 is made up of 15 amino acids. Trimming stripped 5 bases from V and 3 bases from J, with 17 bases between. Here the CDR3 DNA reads TGTGCCAGCAGTGGTCCGGGACGGGAGAACTACGAGCAGTACTTC. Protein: CASSGPGRENYEQYF.

The CDR3 DNA reads as TGTGCCAGTAGAGCTGGGACTAGAGGGGCCAACGTCCTGACTTTC. Encoded protein: CASRAGTRGANVLTF. The rearrangement links TRBV19 to TRBJ2-6, with 8 bases aligning to TRBD2. The CDR3 runs 15 residues. V lost 6 bases to trimming and J lost 4 bases; unmatched junction nucleotides: 5. Germline loops: CDR1 LNHDA, CDR2 SQIVND (reference sequence).

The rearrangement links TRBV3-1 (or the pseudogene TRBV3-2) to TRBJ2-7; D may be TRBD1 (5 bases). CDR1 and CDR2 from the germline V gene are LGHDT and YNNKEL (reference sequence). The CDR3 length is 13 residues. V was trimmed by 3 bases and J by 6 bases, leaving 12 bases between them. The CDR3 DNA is TGTGCCAGCAGCCATTTGGACATAGTCGAGCAGTACTTC. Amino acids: CASSHLDIVEQYF.

This CDR3 reads CASSLGDRSSSYNSPLHF. CDR3 nucleotides: TGTGCCAGCAGCTTAGGGGACAGGTCGAGCTCCTATAATTCACCCCTCCACTTT. The V gene is TRBV7-6, the J gene TRBJ1-6, with 8 nucleotides matching TRBD1. CDR1 SGHVS and CDR2 FNYEAQ come from the germline V gene. The CDR3 sequence is 18 residues long. With V trimmed by 1 base and J by 0 bases, 5 bases remained unmatched.

This CDR3 reads CASSPFLTGNNEQFF. The CDR3 DNA is TGCGCCAGCAGCCCTTTCCTGACAGGGAACAATGAGCAGTTCTTC. The V gene is TRBV5-1, the J gene TRBJ2-1, with 7 positions matching TRBD1. This CDR3 is 15 amino acids long. Trimming at V came to 4 bases and at J to 5 bases, leaving 9 bases not matched to a gene. CDR1 and CDR2 (germline): SGHRS, YFSETQ.

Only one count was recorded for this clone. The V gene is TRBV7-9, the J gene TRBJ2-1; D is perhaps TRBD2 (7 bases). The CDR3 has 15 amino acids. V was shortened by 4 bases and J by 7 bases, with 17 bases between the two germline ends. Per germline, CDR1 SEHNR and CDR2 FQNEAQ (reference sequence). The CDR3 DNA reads TGTGCCAGCAGCTCCATGGGGGGGGCGCAGAATGAGCAGTTCTTC. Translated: CASSSMGGAQNEQFF.

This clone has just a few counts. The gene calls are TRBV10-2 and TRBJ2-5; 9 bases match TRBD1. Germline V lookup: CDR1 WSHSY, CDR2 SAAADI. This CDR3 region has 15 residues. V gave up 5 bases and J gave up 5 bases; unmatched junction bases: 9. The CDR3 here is CASSQNRGRGETQYF. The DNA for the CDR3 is TGCGCCAGCAGTCAAAACAGGGGGCGCGGTGAGACCCAGTACTTC.

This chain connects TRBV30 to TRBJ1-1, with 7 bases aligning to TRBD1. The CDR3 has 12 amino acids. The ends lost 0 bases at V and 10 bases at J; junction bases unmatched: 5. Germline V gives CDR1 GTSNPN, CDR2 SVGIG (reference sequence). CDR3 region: CAWSVKRGRAFF. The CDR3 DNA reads TGTGCCTGGAGTGTTAAGAGGGGGCGAGCTTTCTTT.

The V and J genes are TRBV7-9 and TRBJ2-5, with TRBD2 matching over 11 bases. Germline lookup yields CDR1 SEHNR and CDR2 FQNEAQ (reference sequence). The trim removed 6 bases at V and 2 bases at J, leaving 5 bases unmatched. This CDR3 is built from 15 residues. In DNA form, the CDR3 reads TGTGCCAGCAGGAGGACTAGCGGGTCACAAGAGACCCAGTACTTC. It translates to CASRRTSGSQETQYF. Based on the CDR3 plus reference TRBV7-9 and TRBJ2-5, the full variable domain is DTGVSQNPRHKITKRGQNVTFRCDPISEHNRLYWYRQTLGQGPEFLTYFQNEAQLEKSRLLSDRFSAERPKGSFSTLEIQRTEQGDSAMYLCASRRTSGSQETQYFGPGTRLLVL.

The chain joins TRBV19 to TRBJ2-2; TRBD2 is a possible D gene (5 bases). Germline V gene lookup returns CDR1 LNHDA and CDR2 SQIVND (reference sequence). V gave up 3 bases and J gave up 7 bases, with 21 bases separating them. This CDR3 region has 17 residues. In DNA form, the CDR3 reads TGTGCCAGTAGTATGGGAGAAGAGAGGGTGAGTAACGGGGAGCTGTTTTTT. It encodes CASSMGEERVSNGELFF.

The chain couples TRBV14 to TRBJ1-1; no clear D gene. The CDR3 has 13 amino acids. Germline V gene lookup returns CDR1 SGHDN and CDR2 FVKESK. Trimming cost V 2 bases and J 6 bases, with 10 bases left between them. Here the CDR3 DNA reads TGTGCCAGCAGCCAAATTTACAGAGCTGAAGCTTTCTTT. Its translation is CASSQIYRAEAFF. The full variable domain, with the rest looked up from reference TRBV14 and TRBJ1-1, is EAGVTQFPSHSVIEKGQTVTLRCDPISGHDNLYWYRRVMGKEIKFLLHFVKESKQDESGMPNNRFLAERTGGTYSTLKVQPAELEDSGVYFCASSQIYRAEAFFGQGTRLTVV.

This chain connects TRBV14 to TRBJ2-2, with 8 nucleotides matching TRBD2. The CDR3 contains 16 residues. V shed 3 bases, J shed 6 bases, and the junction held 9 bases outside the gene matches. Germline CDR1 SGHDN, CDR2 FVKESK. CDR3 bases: TGTGCCAGCAGCCACGCCGGGACTAGGAGGGCCGGGGAGCTGTTTTTT. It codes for CASSHAGTRRAGELFF.

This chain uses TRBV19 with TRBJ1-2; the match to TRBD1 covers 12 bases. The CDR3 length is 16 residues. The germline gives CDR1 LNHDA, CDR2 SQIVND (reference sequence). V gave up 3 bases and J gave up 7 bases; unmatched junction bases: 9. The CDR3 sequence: CASSMRGQGAISGYTF. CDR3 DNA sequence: TGTGCCAGTAGTATGAGGGGACAGGGGGCGATCTCTGGCTACACCTTC.

CDR3 nucleotides: TGTGCCACCAGTGATGGCCGACAGGGGATCTACAATGAGCAGTTCTTC. It is translated as CATSDGRQGIYNEQFF. V and J are TRBV24-1 and TRBJ2-1, with TRBD1 matching over 8 bases. The CDR3 is made up of 16 amino acids. Trimming at V came to 3 bases and at J to 3 bases, leaving 6 bases not matched to a gene. The germline V gene encodes CDR1 KGHDR and CDR2 SFDVKD.

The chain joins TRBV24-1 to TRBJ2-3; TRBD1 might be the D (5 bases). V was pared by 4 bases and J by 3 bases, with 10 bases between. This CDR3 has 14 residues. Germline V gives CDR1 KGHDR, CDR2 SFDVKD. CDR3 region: CATSETAYTDTQYF. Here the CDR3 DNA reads TGTGCCACCAGTGAGACAGCCTATACAGATACGCAGTATTTT.

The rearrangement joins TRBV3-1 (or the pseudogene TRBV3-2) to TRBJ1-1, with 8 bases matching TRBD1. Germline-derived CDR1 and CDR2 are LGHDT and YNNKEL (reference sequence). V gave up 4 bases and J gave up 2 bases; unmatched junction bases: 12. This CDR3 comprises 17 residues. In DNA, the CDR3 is TGTGCCAGCAGCCCTCCTGACAGGGGTAGGGGTAACACTGAAGCTTTCTTT. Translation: CASSPPDRGRGNTEAFF.

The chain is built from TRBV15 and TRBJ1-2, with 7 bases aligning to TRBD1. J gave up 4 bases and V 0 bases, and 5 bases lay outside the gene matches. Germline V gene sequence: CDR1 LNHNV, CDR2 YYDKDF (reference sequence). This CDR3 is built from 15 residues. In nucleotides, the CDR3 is TGTGCCACCAGCAGAGATCAAGGGGGCGGCTATGGCTACACCTTC. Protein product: CATSRDQGGGYGYTF.

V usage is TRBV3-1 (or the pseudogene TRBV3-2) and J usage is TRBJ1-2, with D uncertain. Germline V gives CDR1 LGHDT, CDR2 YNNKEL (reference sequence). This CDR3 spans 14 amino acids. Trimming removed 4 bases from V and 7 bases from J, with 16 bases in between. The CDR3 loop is CASSRDRGSGGYTF. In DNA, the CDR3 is TGTGCCAGCAGCCGCGACCGAGGCTCTGGTGGCTACACCTTC.

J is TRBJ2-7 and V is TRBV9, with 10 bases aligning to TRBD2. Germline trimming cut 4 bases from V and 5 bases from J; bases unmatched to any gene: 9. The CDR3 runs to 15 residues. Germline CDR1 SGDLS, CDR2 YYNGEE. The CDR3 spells CASSPPAGGPHEQYF. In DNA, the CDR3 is TGTGCCAGCAGCCCACCAGCGGGAGGGCCACACGAGCAGTACTTC.

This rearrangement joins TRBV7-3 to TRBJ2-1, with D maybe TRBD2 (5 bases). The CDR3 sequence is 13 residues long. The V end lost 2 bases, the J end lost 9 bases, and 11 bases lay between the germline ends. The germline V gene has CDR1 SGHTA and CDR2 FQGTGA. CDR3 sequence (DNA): TGTGCCAGCAGCTTATCGCTAGCTGGTGAGCAGTTCTTC. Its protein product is CASSLSLAGEQFF.

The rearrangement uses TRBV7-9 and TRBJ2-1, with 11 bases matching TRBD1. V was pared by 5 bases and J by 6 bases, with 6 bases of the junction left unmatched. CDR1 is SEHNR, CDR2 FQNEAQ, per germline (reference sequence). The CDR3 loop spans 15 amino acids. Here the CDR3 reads CASSHRDRGVNEQFF. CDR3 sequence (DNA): TGTGCCAGCAGCCACCGGGACAGGGGGGTCAATGAGCAGTTCTTC.

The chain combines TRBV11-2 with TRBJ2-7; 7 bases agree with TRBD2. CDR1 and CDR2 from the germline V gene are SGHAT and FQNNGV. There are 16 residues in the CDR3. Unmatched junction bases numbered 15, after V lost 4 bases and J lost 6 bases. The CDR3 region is CASSSTRGEGPFEQYF. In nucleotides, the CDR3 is TGTGCCAGCAGCTCTACTCGGGGGGAGGGCCCATTCGAGCAGTACTTC.

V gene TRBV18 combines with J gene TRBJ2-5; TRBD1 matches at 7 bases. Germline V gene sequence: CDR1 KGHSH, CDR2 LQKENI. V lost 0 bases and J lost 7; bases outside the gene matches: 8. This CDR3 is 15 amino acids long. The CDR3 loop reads CASSPPTGRIGTQYF. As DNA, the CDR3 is TGTGCCAGCTCACCACCGACAGGGAGAATAGGGACCCAGTACTTC. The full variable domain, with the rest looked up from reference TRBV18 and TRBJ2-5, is NAGVMQNPRHLVRRRGQEARLRCSPMKGHSHVYWYRQLPEEGLKFMVYLQKENIIDESGMPKERFSAEFPKEGPSILRIQQVVRGDSAAYFCASSPPTGRIGTQYFGPGTRLLVL.

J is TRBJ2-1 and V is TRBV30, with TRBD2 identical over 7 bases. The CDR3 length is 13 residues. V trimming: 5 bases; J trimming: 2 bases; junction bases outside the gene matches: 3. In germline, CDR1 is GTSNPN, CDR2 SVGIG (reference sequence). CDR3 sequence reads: CAWSSGTYNEQFF. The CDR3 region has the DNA TGTGCCTGGTCTAGCGGTACCTACAATGAGCAGTTCTTC.

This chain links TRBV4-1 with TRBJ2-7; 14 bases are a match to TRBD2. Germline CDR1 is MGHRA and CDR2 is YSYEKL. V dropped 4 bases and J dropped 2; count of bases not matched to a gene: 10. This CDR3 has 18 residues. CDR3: CASSPRLAGGRLTYEQYF. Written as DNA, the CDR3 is TGCGCCAGCAGCCCGCGACTAGCGGGAGGGCGTCTTACCTACGAGCAGTACTTC.

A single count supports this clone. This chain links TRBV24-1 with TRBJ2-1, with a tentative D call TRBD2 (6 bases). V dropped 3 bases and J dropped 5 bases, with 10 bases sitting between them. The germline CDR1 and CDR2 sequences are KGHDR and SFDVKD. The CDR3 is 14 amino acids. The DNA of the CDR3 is TGTGCCACCAGTGATCCTAGCGCCCACAATGAGCAGTTCTTC. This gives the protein CATSDPSAHNEQFF.

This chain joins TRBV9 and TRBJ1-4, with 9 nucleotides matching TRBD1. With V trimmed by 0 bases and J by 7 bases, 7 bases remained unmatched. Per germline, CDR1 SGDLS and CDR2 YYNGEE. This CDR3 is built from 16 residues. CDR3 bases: TGTGCCAGCAGCGTAGGGGGCGGGACAGGGTCTGAAAAACTGTTTTTT. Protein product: CASSVGGGTGSEKLFF.

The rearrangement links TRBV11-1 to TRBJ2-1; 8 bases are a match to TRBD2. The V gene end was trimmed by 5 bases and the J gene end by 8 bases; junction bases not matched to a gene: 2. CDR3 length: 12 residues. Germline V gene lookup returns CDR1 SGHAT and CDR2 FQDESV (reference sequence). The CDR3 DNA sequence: TGTGCCAGCAGCGCGACTAGCGATGAGCAGTTCTTC. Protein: CASSATSDEQFF.